Listed here is a single T cell receptor (beta chain). Its specificity is not known. This may be a read error: a much more frequent sequence differs by one nucleotide. Germline lookup yields CDR1 MNHEY and CDR2 SVGEGT. The length of the CDR3 is 14 residues. The CDR3 regions of TCR beta were amplified from RNA transcripts. The HTBI primer set was used in a first-round RT-PCR of the TCR CDR3. TCRdb used MiXCR to reprocess the multiplex PCR reads, holding one entry per CDR3 protein. The sample yields 250,000 or so distinct CDR3 sequences, about a sixth seen once. The sample is drawn from a study of T cells in Graves' hyperthyroidism and ophthalmopathy. Study-wide findings and caveats: Clonotypes that were expanded in thyroid above 0.001 mostly appeared in blood too.

A NOSPECS grade of at least 4, a Clinical Activity Score of at least 3 and duration under 3 months were recorded in ophthalmopathy patients. Diagnosing involved the use of clinical symptoms, serum thyroxine and TRAb, thyroid ultrasound and orbital computed tomography. Extraction of PBMCs used roughly 9.3 ml of fresh peripheral blood. This chain joins TRBV6-2 or TRBV6-3 and TRBJ1-5; D is perhaps TRBD1 (5 bases). Source material: blood. The receptor comes from a woman younger than 35 with Graves' ophthalmopathy. The CDR3 nucleotides read TGTGTCAGCAGACCGCAGGGTTTCGGACAGCCCCAGCATTTT. This translates into CVSRPQGFGQPQHF.